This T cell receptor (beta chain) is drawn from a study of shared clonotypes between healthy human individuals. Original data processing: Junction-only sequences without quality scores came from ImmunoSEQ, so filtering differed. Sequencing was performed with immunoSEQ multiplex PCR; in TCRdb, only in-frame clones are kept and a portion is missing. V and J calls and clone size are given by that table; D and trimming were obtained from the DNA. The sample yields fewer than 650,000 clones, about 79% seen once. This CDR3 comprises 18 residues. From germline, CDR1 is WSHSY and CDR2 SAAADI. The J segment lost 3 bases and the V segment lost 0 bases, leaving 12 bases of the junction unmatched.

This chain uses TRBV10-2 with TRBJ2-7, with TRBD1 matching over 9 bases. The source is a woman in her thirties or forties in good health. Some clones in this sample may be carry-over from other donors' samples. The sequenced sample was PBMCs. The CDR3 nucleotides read TGCGCCAGCAGTGAGTCCGACGGCCATACAGGGGGCAGCTACGAGCAGTACTTC. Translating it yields CASSESDGHTGGSYEQYF.